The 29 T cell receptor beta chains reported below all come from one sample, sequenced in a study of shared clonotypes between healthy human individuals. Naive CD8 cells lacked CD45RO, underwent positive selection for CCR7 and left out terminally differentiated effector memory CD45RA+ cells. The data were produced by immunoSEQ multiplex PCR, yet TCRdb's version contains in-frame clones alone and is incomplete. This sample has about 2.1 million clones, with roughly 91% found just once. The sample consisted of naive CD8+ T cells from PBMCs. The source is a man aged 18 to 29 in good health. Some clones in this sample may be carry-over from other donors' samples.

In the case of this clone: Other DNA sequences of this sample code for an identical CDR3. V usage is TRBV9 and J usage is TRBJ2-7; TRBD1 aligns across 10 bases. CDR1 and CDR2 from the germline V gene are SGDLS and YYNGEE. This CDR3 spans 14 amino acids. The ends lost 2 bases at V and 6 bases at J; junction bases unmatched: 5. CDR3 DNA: TGTGCCAGCAGCGTCCGGGACAGGGGCCTCGAGCAGTACTTC. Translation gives CASSVRDRGLEQYF. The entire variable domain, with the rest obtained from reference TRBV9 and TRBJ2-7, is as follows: DSGVTQTPKHLITATGQRVTLRCSPRSGDLSVYWYQQSLDQGLQFLIQYYNGEERAKGNILERFSAQQFPDLHSELNLSSLELGDSALYFCASSVRDRGLEQYFGPGTRLTVT.

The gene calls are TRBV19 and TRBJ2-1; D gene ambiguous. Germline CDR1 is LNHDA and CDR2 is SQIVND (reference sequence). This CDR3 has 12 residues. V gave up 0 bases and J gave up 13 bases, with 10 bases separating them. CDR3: CASSIDLLDQFF. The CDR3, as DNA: TGTGCCAGTAGTATAGATCTCCTTGATCAGTTCTTC.

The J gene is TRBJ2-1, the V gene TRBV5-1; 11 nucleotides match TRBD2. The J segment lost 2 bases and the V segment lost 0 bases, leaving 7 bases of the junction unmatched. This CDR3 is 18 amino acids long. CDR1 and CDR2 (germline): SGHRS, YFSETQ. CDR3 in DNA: TGCGCCAGCAGCTTGGATCCGGGACTAGCGGAAACCTACAATGAGCAGTTCTTC. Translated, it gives CASSLDPGLAETYNEQFF.

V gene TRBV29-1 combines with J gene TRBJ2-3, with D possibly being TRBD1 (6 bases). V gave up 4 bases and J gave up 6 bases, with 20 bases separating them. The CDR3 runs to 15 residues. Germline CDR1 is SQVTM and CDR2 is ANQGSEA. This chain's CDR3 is CSVGGLDTHFDTQYF. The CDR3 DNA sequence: TGCAGCGTTGGGGGGCTAGACACCCATTTCGATACGCAGTATTTT.

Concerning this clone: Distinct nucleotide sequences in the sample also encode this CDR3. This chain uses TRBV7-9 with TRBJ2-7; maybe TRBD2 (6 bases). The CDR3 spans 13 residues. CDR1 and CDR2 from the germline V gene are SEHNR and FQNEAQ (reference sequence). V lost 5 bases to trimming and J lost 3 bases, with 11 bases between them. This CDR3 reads CASSPGGSYEQYF. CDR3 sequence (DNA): TGTGCCAGCAGCCCTGGGGGGAGCTACGAGCAGTACTTC.

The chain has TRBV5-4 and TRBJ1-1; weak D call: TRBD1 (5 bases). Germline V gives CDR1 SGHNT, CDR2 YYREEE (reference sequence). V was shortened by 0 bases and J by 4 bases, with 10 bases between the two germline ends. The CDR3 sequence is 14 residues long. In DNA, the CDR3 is TGTGCCAGCAGCTTGGGGCAGGGAAGCACTGAAGCTTTCTTT. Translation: CASSLGQGSTEAFF.

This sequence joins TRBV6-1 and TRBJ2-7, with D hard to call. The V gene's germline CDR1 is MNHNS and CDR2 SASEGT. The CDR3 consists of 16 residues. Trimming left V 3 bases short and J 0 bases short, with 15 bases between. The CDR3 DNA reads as TGTGCCAGCAGTGAGAAGGACGGAGTCTTCTCCTACGAGCAGTACTTC. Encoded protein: CASSEKDGVFSYEQYF.

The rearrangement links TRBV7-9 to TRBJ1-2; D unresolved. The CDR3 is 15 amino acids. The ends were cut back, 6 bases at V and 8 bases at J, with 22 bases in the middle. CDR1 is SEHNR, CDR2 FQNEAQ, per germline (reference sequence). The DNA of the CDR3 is TGTGCCAGCAGGCCCTCTTTCGAGGGATCCCGGGGCTACACCTTC. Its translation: CASRPSFEGSRGYTF.

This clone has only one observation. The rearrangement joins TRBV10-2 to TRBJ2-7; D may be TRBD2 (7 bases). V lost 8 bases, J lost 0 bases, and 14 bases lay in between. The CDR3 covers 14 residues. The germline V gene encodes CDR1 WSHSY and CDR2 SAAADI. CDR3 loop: CASGGARDSYEQYF. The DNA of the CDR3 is TGCGCCAGCGGGGGGGCGAGAGACTCCTACGAGCAGTACTTC.

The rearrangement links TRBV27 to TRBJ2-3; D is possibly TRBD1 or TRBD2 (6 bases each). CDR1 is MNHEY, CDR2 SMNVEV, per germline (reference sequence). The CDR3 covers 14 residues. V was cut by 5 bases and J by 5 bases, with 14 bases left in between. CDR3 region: CASSLPGAGDTQYF. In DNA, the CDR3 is TGTGCCAGCAGTCTCCCGGGGGCTGGAGATACGCAGTATTTT.

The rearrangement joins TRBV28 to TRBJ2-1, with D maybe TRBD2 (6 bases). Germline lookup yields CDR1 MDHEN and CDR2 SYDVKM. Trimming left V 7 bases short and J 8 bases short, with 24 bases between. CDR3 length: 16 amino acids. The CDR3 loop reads CASKRPGWRENDEQFF. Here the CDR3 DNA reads TGTGCCAGCAAACGCCCCGGGTGGAGGGAGAACGATGAGCAGTTCTTC.

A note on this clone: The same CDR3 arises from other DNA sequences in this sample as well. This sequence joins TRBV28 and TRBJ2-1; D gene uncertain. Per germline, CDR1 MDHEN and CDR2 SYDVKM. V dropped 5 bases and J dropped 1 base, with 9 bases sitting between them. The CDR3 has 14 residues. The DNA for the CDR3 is TGTGCCAGCAGTCCATCCTCTTCCTACAATGAGCAGTTCTTC. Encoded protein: CASSPSSSYNEQFF.

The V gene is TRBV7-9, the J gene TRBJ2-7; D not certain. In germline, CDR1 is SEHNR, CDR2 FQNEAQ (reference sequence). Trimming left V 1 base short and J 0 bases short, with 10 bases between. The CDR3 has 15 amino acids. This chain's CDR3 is CASSLDPEYSYEQYF. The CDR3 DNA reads TGTGCCAGCAGCTTAGATCCGGAGTACTCCTACGAGCAGTACTTC.

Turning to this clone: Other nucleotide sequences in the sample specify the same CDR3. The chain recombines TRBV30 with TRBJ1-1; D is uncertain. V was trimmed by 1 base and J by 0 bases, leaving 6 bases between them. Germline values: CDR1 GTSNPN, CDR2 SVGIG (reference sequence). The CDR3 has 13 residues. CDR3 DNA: TGTGCCTGGAGTGACAGTCTGAACACTGAAGCTTTCTTT. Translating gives CAWSDSLNTEAFF.

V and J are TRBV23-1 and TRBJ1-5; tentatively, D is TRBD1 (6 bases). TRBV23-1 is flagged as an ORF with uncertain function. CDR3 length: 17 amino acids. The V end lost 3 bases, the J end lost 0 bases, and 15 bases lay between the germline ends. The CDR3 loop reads CASSHNPGEDSNQPQHF. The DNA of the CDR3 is TGCGCCAGCAGTCATAACCCAGGGGAAGATAGCAATCAGCCCCAGCATTTT.

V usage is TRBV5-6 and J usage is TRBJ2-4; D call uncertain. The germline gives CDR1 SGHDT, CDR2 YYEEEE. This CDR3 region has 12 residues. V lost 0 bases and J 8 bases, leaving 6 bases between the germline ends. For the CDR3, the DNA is TGTGCCAGCAGCTTGGGGCTAGACATTCAGTACTTC. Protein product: CASSLGLDIQYF.

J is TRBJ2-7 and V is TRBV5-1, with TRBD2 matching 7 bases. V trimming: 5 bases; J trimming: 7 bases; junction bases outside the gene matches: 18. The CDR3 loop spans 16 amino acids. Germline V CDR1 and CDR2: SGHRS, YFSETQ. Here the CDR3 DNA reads TGCGCCAGCAGGGAGGTTTTGGCGGGGGAATTGGGGGAGCAGTACTTC. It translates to CASREVLAGELGEQYF.

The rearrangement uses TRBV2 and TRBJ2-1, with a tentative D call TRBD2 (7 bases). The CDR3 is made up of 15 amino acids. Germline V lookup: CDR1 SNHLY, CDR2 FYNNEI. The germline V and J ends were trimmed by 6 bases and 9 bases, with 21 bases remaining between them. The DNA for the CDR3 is TGTGCCAGCAGGGTGGGAGGGTACATCAGGGGTGAGCAGTTCTTC. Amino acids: CASRVGGYIRGEQFF.

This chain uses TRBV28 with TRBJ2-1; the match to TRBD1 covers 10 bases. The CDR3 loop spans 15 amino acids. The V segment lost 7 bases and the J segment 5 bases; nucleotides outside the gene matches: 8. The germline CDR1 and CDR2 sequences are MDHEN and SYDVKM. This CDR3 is CASIMTGGLHNEQFF. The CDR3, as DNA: TGTGCCAGCATTATGACAGGGGGCTTACACAATGAGCAGTTCTTC. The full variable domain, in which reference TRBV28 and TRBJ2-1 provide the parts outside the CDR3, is DVKVTQSSRYLVKRTGEKVFLECVQDMDHENMFWYRQDPGLGLRLIYFSYDVKMKEKGDIPEGYSVSREKKERFSLILESASTNQTSMYLCASIMTGGLHNEQFFGPGTRLTVL.

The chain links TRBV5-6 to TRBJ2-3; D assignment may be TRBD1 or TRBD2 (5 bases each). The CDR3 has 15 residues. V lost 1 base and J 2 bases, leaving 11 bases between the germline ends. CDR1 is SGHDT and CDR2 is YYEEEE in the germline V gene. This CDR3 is CASSLKGTSTDTQYF. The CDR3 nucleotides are TGTGCCAGCAGCTTGAAGGGGACCTCCACAGATACGCAGTATTTT.

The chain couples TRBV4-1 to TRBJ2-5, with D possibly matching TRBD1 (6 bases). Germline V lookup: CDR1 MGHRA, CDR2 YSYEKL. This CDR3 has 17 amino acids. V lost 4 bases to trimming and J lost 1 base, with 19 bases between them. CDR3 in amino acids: CASSPQNLGTSQETQYF. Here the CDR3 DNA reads TGCGCCAGCAGCCCCCAAAACTTAGGGACATCCCAAGAGACCCAGTACTTC.

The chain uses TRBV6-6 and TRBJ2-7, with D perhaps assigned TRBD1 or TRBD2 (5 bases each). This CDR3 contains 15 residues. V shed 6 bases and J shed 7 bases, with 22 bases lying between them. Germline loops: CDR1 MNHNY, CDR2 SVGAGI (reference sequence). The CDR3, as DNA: TGTGCCAGCAGCCCTTGGGGGTCATCAGGTGTAGAGCAGTACTTC. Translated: CASSPWGSSGVEQYF.

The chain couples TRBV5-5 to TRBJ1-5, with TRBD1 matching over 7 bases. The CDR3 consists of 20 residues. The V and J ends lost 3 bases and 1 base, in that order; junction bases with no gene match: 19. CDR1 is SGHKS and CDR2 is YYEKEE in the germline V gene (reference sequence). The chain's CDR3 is CASSSVDRVELMGSNQPQHF. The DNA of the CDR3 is TGTGCCAGCAGCTCTGTAGACAGGGTCGAGCTGATGGGAAGCAATCAGCCCCAGCATTTT.

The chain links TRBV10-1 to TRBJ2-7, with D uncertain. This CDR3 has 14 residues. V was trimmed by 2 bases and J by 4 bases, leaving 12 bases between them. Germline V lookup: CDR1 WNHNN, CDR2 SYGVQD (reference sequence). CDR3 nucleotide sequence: TGCGCCAGCAGTGAGACGGAGCTAAAGTACGAGCAGTACTTC. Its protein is CASSETELKYEQYF.

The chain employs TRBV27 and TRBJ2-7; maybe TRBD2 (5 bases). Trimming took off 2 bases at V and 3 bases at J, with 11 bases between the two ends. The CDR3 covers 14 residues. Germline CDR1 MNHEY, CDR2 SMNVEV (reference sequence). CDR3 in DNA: TGTGCCAGCAGTTTACAGAAGCGGAGCTACGAGCAGTACTTC. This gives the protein CASSLQKRSYEQYF.

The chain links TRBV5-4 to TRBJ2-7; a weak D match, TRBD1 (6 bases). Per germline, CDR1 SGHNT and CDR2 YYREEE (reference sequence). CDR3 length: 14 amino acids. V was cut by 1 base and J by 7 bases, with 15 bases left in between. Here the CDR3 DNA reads TGTGCCAGCAGCTTGAACAGGGACCTCCGGGAGCAGTACTTC. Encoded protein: CASSLNRDLREQYF. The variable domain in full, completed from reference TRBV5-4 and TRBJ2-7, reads ETGVTQSPTHLIKTRGQQVTLRCSSQSGHNTVSWYQQALGQGPQFIFQYYREEENGRGNFPPRFSGLQFPNYSSELNVNALELDDSALYLCASSLNRDLREQYFGPGTRLTVT.

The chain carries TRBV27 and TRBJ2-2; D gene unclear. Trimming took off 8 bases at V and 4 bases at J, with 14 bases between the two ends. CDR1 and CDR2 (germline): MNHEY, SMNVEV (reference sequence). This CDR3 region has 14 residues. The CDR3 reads CASSQGQFTGELFF. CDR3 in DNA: TGTGCCAGCTCCCAAGGCCAGTTCACCGGGGAGCTGTTTTTT.

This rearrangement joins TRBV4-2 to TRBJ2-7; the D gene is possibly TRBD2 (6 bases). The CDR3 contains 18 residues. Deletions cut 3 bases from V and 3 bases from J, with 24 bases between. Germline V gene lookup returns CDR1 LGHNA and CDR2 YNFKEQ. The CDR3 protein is CASSQDPGTSEGYYEQYF. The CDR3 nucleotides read TGTGCCAGCAGCCAGGACCCCGGGACTTCGGAGGGGTACTACGAGCAGTACTTC.

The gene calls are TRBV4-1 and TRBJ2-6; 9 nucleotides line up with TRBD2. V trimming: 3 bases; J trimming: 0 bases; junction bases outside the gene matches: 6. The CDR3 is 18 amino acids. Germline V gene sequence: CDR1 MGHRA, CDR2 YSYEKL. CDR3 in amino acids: CASSHRLAASSGANVLTF. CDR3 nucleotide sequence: TGCGCCAGCAGCCACAGACTAGCGGCGAGCTCTGGGGCCAACGTCCTGACTTTC.